This T cell receptor (beta chain) was captured by sequencing in a study of T cells in Graves' hyperthyroidism and ophthalmopathy. Germline CDR1 LNHDA, CDR2 SQIVND (reference sequence). This CDR3 region has 15 residues. V trimming: 8 bases; J trimming: 2 bases; junction bases outside the gene matches: 7. Template material for amplifying TCR beta CDR3 regions consisted of RNA transcripts. The HTBI primer set was used in a first-round RT-PCR of the TCR CDR3. TCRdb called the multiplex PCR reads again in MiXCR, with one record for every CDR3 protein. The profile shows a few hundred thousand distinct CDR3 sequences, roughly 15% of them singletons. Patients were excluded for uncontrolled infection, other autoimmune disease, pregnancy or lactation.

The V and J genes are TRBV19 and TRBJ2-2; 8 bases fit TRBD1. The clonotype originates from a woman between 35 and 50 years old with Graves' hyperthyroidism. Specimen: blood. CDR3 in DNA: TGTGCCAGTCGAAAGGCAGGGGGCAACACCGGGGAGCTGTTTTTT. Translating it yields CASRKAGGNTGELFF.